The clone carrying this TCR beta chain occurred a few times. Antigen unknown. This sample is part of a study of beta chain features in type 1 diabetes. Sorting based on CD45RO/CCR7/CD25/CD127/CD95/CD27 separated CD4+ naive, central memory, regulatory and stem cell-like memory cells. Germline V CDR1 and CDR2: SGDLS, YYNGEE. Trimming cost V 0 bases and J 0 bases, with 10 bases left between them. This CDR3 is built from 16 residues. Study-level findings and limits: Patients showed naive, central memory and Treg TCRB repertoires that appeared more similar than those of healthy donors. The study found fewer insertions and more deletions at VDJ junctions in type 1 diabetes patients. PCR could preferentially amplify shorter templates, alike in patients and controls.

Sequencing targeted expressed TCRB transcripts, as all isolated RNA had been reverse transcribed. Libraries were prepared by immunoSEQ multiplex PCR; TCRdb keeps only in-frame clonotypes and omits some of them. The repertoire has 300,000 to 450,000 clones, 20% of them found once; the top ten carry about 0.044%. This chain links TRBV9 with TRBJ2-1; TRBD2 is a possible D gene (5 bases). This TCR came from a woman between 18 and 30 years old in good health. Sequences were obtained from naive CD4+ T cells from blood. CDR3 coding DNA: TGTGCCAGCAGCGTAGTGAGGACTCCCTCCTACAATGAGCAGTTCTTC. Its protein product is CASSVVRTPSYNEQFF.